This T cell receptor (beta chain) was sequenced for a study of T cells in Graves' hyperthyroidism and ophthalmopathy. V gave up 5 bases and J gave up 0 bases, with 11 bases separating them. This CDR3 has 16 residues. TCR beta CDR3 regions were amplified from RNA. First-round RT-PCR of the TCR CDR3 relied on the HTBI primer set. TCRdb analysed the multiplex PCR reads with MiXCR anew, one entry per CDR3 protein. The table includes 750,000 to 950,000 distinct CDR3 sequences, roughly 40% detected once. Sample: blood. V usage is TRBV12-3 or TRBV12-4 and J usage is TRBJ2-6, with a possible D match to TRBD2 (6 bases). The clonotype originates from a man aged 18 to 30 with Graves' hyperthyroidism. In nucleotides, the CDR3 is TGTGCCAGCAGTACCGGGACTGTCTCTGGGGCCAACGTCCTGACTTTC. This sequence encodes CASSTGTVSGANVLTF.